These 13 T cell receptor beta chains were all obtained from the same sample, sequenced in a study of blood T cell repertoires in COVID-19. The method was immunoSEQ multiplex PCR; TCRdb's version includes in-frame clones alone and lacks a portion of them. The sample lists more than 150,000 clones, 94% occurring once. The sequenced sample was peripheral blood. The receptor source for this set is a man in his thirties or forties with COVID-19, enrolled during active disease.

The count of this clone is one. The V and J genes are TRBV7-6 and TRBJ2-7; 7 nucleotides match TRBD1. Germline CDR1 SGHVS, CDR2 FNYEAQ. Unmatched junction bases numbered 4, after V lost 0 bases and J lost 2 bases. The CDR3 runs 15 residues. The CDR3 coding sequence is TGTGCCAGCAGCTTAGCAGCGACAGGGCCCTACGAGCAGTACTTC. Translation: CASSLAATGPYEQYF.

DNA of the CDR3: TGTGCCAGCAGTTTCATTTCCACTGAAGCTTTCTTT. Its translation: CASSFISTEAFF. V gene TRBV12-3 or TRBV12-4 combines with J gene TRBJ1-1; D ambiguous. CDR3 size: 12 residues. V lost 3 bases to trimming and J lost 4 bases, with 6 bases between them.

In its sample, this clone was seen once. CDR3 bases: TGCGCCAGCAGTGGGGCGGCGGGACAGAACATCTACGAGCAGTACTTC. It yields the protein CASSGAAGQNIYEQYF. The chain carries TRBV10-1 and TRBJ2-7, with D perhaps matching TRBD1 (7 bases). V dropped 4 bases and J dropped 3 bases, with 19 bases sitting between them. This CDR3 has 16 amino acids. Germline V gene lookup returns CDR1 WNHNN and CDR2 SYGVQD (reference sequence).

The J gene is TRBJ1-2, the V gene TRBV27; unclear D gene. Germline V gives CDR1 MNHEY, CDR2 SMNVEV (reference sequence). CDR3 size: 17 residues. Trimming took 0 bases from V and 0 from J, leaving 14 bases between them. CDR3 nucleotide sequence: TGTGCCAGCAGTTTATCTCGGCAGATGGGCTCTAACTATGGCTACACCTTC. It translates to CASSLSRQMGSNYGYTF.

This clone was observed once. V usage is TRBV9 and J usage is TRBJ2-3; the match to TRBD2 covers 12 bases. Germline trimming cut 4 bases from V and 2 bases from J; bases unmatched to any gene: 2. The CDR3 loop spans 15 amino acids. CDR1 and CDR2 from the germline V gene are SGDLS and YYNGEE. This CDR3 is CASSTSGGPTDTQYF. As DNA, the CDR3 is TGTGCCAGCAGCACTAGCGGGGGGCCCACAGATACGCAGTATTTT.

This chain connects TRBV7-9 to TRBJ1-1; TRBD1 might be the D (6 bases). CDR1 SEHNR and CDR2 FQNEAQ come from the germline V gene (reference sequence). The CDR3 sequence is 14 residues long. V was trimmed by 5 bases and J by 4 bases, leaving 14 bases between them. CDR3 in amino acids: CASSQGQGITEAFF. The CDR3 bases are TGTGCCAGCAGCCAGGGGCAGGGGATCACTGAAGCTTTCTTT.

This clone was counted a single time. This chain links TRBV9 with TRBJ2-7; 10 nucleotides match TRBD1. Unmatched junction bases numbered 8, after V lost 0 bases and J lost 5 bases. CDR1 and CDR2 from the germline V gene are SGDLS and YYNGEE. The CDR3 is 16 residues long. The CDR3 region is CASSVAPGQGQNEQYF. The DNA for the CDR3 is TGTGCCAGCAGCGTAGCTCCGGGACAGGGGCAAAACGAGCAGTACTTC.

V usage is TRBV6-1 and J usage is TRBJ1-2; D uncertain. Trimming pared 3 bases from V and 3 bases from J, leaving 5 bases between. The CDR3 runs 12 residues. Germline lookup yields CDR1 MNHNS and CDR2 SASEGT. The CDR3 nucleotides are TGTGCCAGCAGTGACGGGGACTATGGCTACACCTTC. It codes for CASSDGDYGYTF.

The V and J genes are TRBV7-3 and TRBJ2-2, with 8 bases matching TRBD1. There are 16 residues in the CDR3. Per germline, CDR1 SGHTA and CDR2 FQGTGA. Trimming took 5 bases from V and 1 from J; bases not matched to a gene: 6. CDR3: CASSPSGTGNTGELFF. CDR3 nucleotide sequence: TGTGCCAGCAGCCCCTCCGGGACAGGGAACACCGGGGAGCTGTTTTTT.

The CDR3 reads CASSQPTSGGRIQETQYF. The CDR3, as DNA: TGTGCCAGCAGCCAACCCACTAGCGGGGGGCGAATACAAGAGACCCAGTACTTC. The chain has TRBV3-1 (or the pseudogene TRBV3-2) and TRBJ2-5; 12 bases are shared with TRBD2. This CDR3 is 18 amino acids long. V lost 2 bases to trimming and J lost 2 bases; unmatched junction nucleotides: 9. CDR1 LGHDT and CDR2 YNNKEL come from the germline V gene (reference sequence).

The V and J genes are TRBV7-9 and TRBJ1-4; 8 bases align to TRBD1. The germline gives CDR1 SEHNR, CDR2 FQNEAQ (reference sequence). The length of the CDR3 is 14 residues. V dropped 3 bases and J dropped 7; count of bases not matched to a gene: 4. The CDR3 region has the DNA TGTGCCAGCAGCTTGACAGGGGAGGGTGAAAAACTGTTTTTT. Amino acids: CASSLTGEGEKLFF.

The gene calls are TRBV6-6 and TRBJ1-3, with a tentative D call TRBD1 (6 bases). In germline, CDR1 is MNHNY, CDR2 SVGAGI (reference sequence). V gave up 7 bases and J gave up 1 base, with 17 bases separating them. The CDR3 is 16 residues long. CDR3 DNA sequence: TGTGCCAGCATAGGGGTCGGCCAGGGGTCTGGAAACACCATATATTTT. Protein sequence: CASIGVGQGSGNTIYF.

The CDR3 DNA reads TGTGCCAGCAGTACCCGGGACAGCAGCACAGATACGCAGTATTTT. Translation: CASSTRDSSTDTQYF. The chain has TRBV27 and TRBJ2-3; 7 bases are a match to TRBD1. This CDR3 is 15 amino acids long. CDR1 MNHEY and CDR2 SMNVEV come from the germline V gene (reference sequence). With 5 bases clipped from V and 0 bases from J, the junction kept 5 bases outside the gene matches.